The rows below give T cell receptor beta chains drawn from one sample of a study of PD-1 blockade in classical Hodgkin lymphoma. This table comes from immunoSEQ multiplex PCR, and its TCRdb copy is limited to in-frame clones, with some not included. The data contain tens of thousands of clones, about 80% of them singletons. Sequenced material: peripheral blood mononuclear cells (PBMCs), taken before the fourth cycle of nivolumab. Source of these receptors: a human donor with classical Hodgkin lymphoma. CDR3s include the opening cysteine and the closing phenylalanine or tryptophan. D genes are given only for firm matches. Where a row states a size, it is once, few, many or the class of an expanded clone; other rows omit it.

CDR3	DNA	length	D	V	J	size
CASIPQGTMNTEAFF	TGTGCCAGCATACCTCAGGGGACAATGAACACTGAAGCTTTCTTT	15	-	TRBV28	TRBJ1-1	-
CASSSGQGAGNTIYF	TGCGCCAGCAGCTCGGGACAGGGGGCTGGAAACACCATATATTTT	15	TRBD1	TRBV5-1	TRBJ1-3	few
CASSGREVAPQHF	TGTGCCAGTAGTGGGCGGGAGGTAGCACCCCAGCATTTT	13	-	TRBV19	TRBJ1-5	-
CASSLQGGTEAFF	TGTGCCAGCAGCTTGCAGGGAGGCACTGAAGCTTTCTTT	13	-	TRBV7-9	TRBJ1-1	-
CASSPGAGGTYEQYF	TGTGCCAGCAGCCCCGGAGCGGGAGGTACCTACGAGCAGTACTTC	15	TRBD2	TRBV9	TRBJ2-7	-
CASSLVTGSNQPQHF	TGTGCCAGCAGCTTAGTAACAGGGAGCAATCAGCCCCAGCATTTT	15	-	TRBV7-9	TRBJ1-5	-
CASRYRGRETYEQYF	TGTGCCAGCCGCTACAGGGGGCGAGAAACTTACGAGCAGTACTTC	15	TRBD1	TRBV6-6	TRBJ2-7	-
CASSARLVHNEQFF	TGTGCCAGCAGCGCTCGACTAGTGCACAATGAGCAGTTCTTC	14	-	TRBV5-6	TRBJ2-1	-
CASSQASSSGRGTDTQYF	TGTGCCAGCAGCCAAGCCTCATCTAGCGGGAGGGGCACAGATACGCAGTATTTT	18	TRBD2	TRBV14	TRBJ2-3	-
CASWATVYNSPLHF	TGTGCCAGCTGGGCGACGGTCTATAATTCACCCCTCCACTTT	14	-	TRBV6-1	TRBJ1-6	-
CASSIRLAGETQYF	TGTGCCAGTAGTATAAGGCTAGCGGGGGAGACCCAGTACTTC	14	TRBD2	TRBV19	TRBJ2-5	few
CASSLDREELRDEQFF	TGTGCCAGCAGCTTAGACCGGGAGGAGCTTCGAGATGAGCAGTTCTTC	16	TRBD2	TRBV13	TRBJ2-1	-
CASSLGRQRVNEQFF	TGTGCCAGCAGCTTAGGCCGACAACGGGTCAATGAGCAGTTCTTC	15	-	TRBV7-9	TRBJ2-1	once
CASSPPSRSSYNEQFF	TGTGCCAGCAGCCCCCCTAGCAGGAGCTCCTACAATGAGCAGTTCTTC	16	-	TRBV7-9	TRBJ2-1	-
CASRPPGQGRKLFF	TGTGCCAGTAGGCCCCCGGGACAGGGGCGAAAACTGTTTTTT	14	TRBD1	TRBV19	TRBJ1-4	few
CASFRDFREHQETQYF	TGTGCCAGCTTCCGGGACTTTCGAGAGCACCAAGAGACCCAGTACTTC	16	-	TRBV18	TRBJ2-5	few
CASRLQGFYGYTF	TGTGCCAGCAGACTACAGGGTTTTTATGGCTACACCTTC	13	-	TRBV5-6	TRBJ1-2	-
CASSLRGTEQYF	TGTGCCAGCAGCTTACGAGGAACCGAGCAGTACTTC	12	-	TRBV5-6	TRBJ2-7	few
CASSPGLLGTEAFF	TGTGCCAGCAGCCCCGGCCTTCTCGGCACTGAAGCTTTCTTT	14	-	TRBV7-3	TRBJ1-1	-
CASSHHLGLSMNTEAFF	TGCGCCAGCAGCCATCACCTGGGCCTCTCTATGAACACTGAAGCTTTCTTT	17	-	TRBV5-4	TRBJ1-1	-
CASSLMHGGAWTQYF	TGTGCCAGCAGCTTAATGCACGGGGGGGCCTGGACCCAGTACTTC	15	TRBD2	TRBV7-3	TRBJ2-5	-
CASSPVIGANEETQYF	TGTGCCAGCTCCCCCGTGATAGGGGCCAATGAAGAGACCCAGTACTTC	16	-	TRBV11-3	TRBJ2-5	-
CASTVYSRDSNNSPLHF	TGTGCCAGCACCGTATACTCCAGGGACAGTAATAATTCACCCCTCCACTTT	17	TRBD1	TRBV27	TRBJ1-6	-
CASRDSLNTEAFF	TGTGCCAGCAGGGACAGTTTGAACACTGAAGCTTTCTTT	13	-	TRBV5-6	TRBJ1-1	medium-sized
CASSRPPGGNEQFF	TGTGCCAGTAGTAGACCTCCAGGGGGTAATGAGCAGTTCTTC	14	TRBD1	TRBV19	TRBJ2-1	once
CASSVAGTDNNEQFF	TGCGCCAGCAGCGTAGCCGGGACAGACAACAATGAGCAGTTCTTC	15	TRBD1	TRBV5-1	TRBJ2-1	-
CAISGTDTQYF	TGTGCCATCAGCGGAACAGATACGCAGTATTTT	11	-	TRBV10-3	TRBJ2-3	-
CASSMARNPYNEQFF	TGTGCCAGCAGCATGGCCAGAAACCCTTACAATGAGCAGTTCTTC	15	-	TRBV7-3	TRBJ2-1	-
CASSQLPWVSGRTLYEQYF	TGCGCCAGCAGCCAACTCCCGTGGGTGAGCGGGAGGACCTTATACGAGCAGTACTTC	19	TRBD2	TRBV4-1	TRBJ2-7	once
CASSNRAGNYGYTF	TGTGCCAGCAGCAACAGGGCGGGCAACTATGGCTACACCTTC	14	-	TRBV9	TRBJ1-2	-
CASSFDRATEAFF	TGTGCCAGCAGCTTCGACAGGGCTACTGAAGCTTTCTTT	13	TRBD1	TRBV11-2	TRBJ1-1	medium-sized
CASSVKDRGEQYF	TGTGCCAGCAGCGTAAAAGACAGGGGCGAGCAGTACTTC	13	TRBD1	TRBV9	TRBJ2-7	-
CASSNPAGAATNEKLFF	TGTGCCAGCAGCAATCCGGCAGGGGCCGCAACTAATGAAAAACTGTTTTTT	17	-	TRBV19	TRBJ1-4	-
CASSQDASGGAYEQYF	TGTGCCAGCAGCCAAGACGCTAGCGGGGGGGCCTACGAGCAGTACTTC	16	TRBD2	TRBV4-2	TRBJ2-7	-
CASSYALAGLETQYF	TGTGCCAGCAGTTACGCCCTAGCGGGGTTAGAGACCCAGTACTTC	15	TRBD2	TRBV6-5	TRBJ2-5	-
CASSFNKGLGETQYF	TGTGCCAGCAGCTTTAATAAGGGTTTGGGAGAGACCCAGTACTTC	15	-	TRBV7-3	TRBJ2-5	-
CAISEVEPSGGEQFF	TGTGCCATCAGTGAGGTGGAGCCATCGGGGGGTGAGCAGTTCTTC	15	TRBD2	TRBV10-3	TRBJ2-1	-
CASSYFSGTGGTDTQYF	TGTGCCAGCAGCTATTTTTCAGGGACAGGGGGCACAGATACGCAGTATTTT	17	TRBD1	TRBV14	TRBJ2-3	-
CASTVVPDLSYEQYF	TGTGCCAGCACCGTAGTGCCGGACTTATCCTACGAGCAGTACTTC	15	-	TRBV6-1	TRBJ2-7	-
CASMGMNTEAFF	TGTGCCAGCATGGGAATGAACACTGAAGCTTTCTTT	12	-	TRBV25-1	TRBJ1-1	many
CASSTGNGYTF	TGTGCTAGCTCGACAGGGAACGGCTACACCTTC	11	TRBD1	TRBV27	TRBJ1-2	-
CASSAAGSSDTF	TGTGCCAGCAGTGCAGCAGGTTCTTCGGACACCTTC	12	-	TRBV28	TRBJ1-2	-
CASSRTRSGANVLTF	TGTGCCAGCAGCAGGACTAGATCAGGGGCCAACGTCCTGACTTTC	15	TRBD2	TRBV6-6	TRBJ2-6	-
CASSLSAVDTQYF	TGTGCCAGCAGCCTGAGTGCTGTAGATACGCAGTATTTT	13	-	TRBV11-2	TRBJ2-3	-
CSASGLAEQFF	TGCAGTGCTAGTGGACTTGCCGAGCAGTTCTTC	11	-	TRBV20-1	TRBJ2-1	-
CASSQRQAVDYGYTF	TGTGCCAGCTCACAACGACAGGCGGTGGACTATGGCTACACCTTC	15	-	TRBV18	TRBJ1-2	-
CASSLWAGHQETQYF	TGCGCCAGCAGCTTGTGGGCGGGGCACCAAGAGACCCAGTACTTC	15	-	TRBV5-1	TRBJ2-5	-
CASSFPGRTGQENEKLFF	TGTGCCAGCAGCTTCCCGGGACGTACAGGACAGGAGAATGAAAAACTGTTTTTT	18	TRBD1	TRBV11-3	TRBJ1-4	once
CASSSSPLAGASDTQYF	TGTGCCAGCAGTTCCTCGCCTCTAGCGGGAGCTTCCGATACGCAGTATTTT	17	TRBD2	TRBV2	TRBJ2-3	-
CASSPSRVVGETQYF	TGTGCCAGCAGCCCATCCAGGGTCGTTGGAGAGACCCAGTACTTC	15	-	TRBV7-2	TRBJ2-5	-
CASSLFAGGSYEQYF	TGTGCCAGCAGCTTATTTGCAGGTGGCTCCTACGAGCAGTACTTC	15	-	TRBV5-6	TRBJ2-7	-
CASSQTGESYEQYF	TGTGCCAGCAGCCAAACGGGGGAGTCCTACGAGCAGTACTTC	14	-	TRBV14	TRBJ2-7	-
CASSELGPSNTF	TGTGCCAGCAGTGAACTCGGGCCCTCCAACACCTTC	12	-	TRBV6-1	TRBJ1-2	few
CASSEALRVEAFF	TGTGCCAGCAGTGAAGCGCTTAGAGTTGAAGCTTTCTTT	13	-	TRBV6-1	TRBJ1-1	-
CASSYPGAADTQYF	TGTGCCAGCAGTTACCCAGGGGCGGCAGATACGCAGTATTTT	14	-	TRBV6-6	TRBJ2-3	-
CASSSEQADTQYF	TGTGCCAGCAGCTCCGAACAGGCAGATACGCAGTATTTT	13	-	TRBV7-9	TRBJ2-3	medium-sized
CASSSQGISINSPLHF	TGTGCCAGCAGTTCCCAGGGGATTTCGATTAATTCACCCCTCCACTTT	16	-	TRBV28	TRBJ1-6	-
CASSVEGVDTQYF	TGTGCCAGCAGCGTAGAAGGGGTGGATACGCAGTATTTT	13	-	TRBV9	TRBJ2-3	once
CASSPLAGGELFF	TGTGCCAGCAGCCCACTAGCGGGCGGGGAGCTGTTTTTT	13	TRBD2	TRBV7-9	TRBJ2-2	-